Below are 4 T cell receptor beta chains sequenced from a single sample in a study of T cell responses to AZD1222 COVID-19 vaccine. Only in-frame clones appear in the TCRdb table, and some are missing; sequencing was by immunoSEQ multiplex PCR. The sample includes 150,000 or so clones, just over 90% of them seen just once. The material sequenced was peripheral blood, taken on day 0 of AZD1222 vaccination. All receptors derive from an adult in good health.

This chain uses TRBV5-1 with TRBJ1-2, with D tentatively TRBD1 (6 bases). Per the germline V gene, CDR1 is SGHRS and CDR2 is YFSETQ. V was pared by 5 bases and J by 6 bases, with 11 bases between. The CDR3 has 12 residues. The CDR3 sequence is CASSRTADGYTF. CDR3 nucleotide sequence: TGCGCCAGCAGTCGGACAGCCGATGGCTACACCTTC.

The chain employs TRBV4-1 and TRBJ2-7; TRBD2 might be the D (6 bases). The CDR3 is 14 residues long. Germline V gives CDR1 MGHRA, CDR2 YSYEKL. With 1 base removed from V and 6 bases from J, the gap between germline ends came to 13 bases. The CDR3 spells CASSQVAGSGEQYF. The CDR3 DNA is TGCGCCAGCAGCCAAGTTGCGGGGTCCGGCGAGCAGTACTTC.

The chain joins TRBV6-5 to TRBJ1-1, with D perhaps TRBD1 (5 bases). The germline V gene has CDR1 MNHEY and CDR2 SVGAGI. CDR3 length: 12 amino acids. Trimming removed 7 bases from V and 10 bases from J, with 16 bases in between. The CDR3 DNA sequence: TGTGCCAGCATAATGAGGGGCCGCCGAGCTTTCTTT. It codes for CASIMRGRRAFF.

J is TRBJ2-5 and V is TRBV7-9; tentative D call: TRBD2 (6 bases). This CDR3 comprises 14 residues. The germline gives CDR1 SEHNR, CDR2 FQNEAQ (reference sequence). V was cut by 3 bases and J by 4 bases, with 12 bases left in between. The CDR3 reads CASSFVADLETQYF. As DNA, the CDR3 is TGTGCCAGCAGCTTCGTAGCGGATCTAGAGACCCAGTACTTC.